Sequencing of this T cell receptor (beta chain) was carried out in a study of T-cell reconstitution after alpha-beta-depleted transplantation in children. As it was prepared, the TCRbeta library received unique molecular identifiers. One entry per CDR3 protein, called by TCRdb with MiXCR from the PCR reads. The sample records 800,000 to 1,000,000 distinct CDR3 sequences, roughly 29% being singletons. This clonotype was counted only a few times. Its cognate antigen is unknown. Trimming removed 6 bases from V and 10 bases from J; junction bases left unmatched: 14. Germline V CDR1 and CDR2: MNHEY, SVGAGI. The CDR3 sequence is 16 residues long. Study observations and caveats: Most T-cell counts and diversity one year after the transplant came from T cells that were newly produced. Alpha-beta T cells about two months after transplant reportedly derived from several hundred expanded graft clones.

This clonotype was obtained from a boy younger than two who had a stem cell transplant for SCID, so the T cells may come from the graft donor. V gene TRBV6-5 combines with J gene TRBJ2-1; 11 nucleotides agree with TRBD2. The specimen was PBMCs, mostly from graft donor cells, collected 360 days after TCRalphabeta/CD19-depleted stem cell transplant. CDR3 sequence reads: CASRLTGTSGGLEQFF. Written as DNA, the CDR3 is TGTGCCAGCAGATTAACCGGGACTAGCGGTGGGTTGGAGCAGTTCTTC.